Shown below are 15 T cell receptor beta chains from a single sample sequenced in a study of CD8+ T cells in alopecia areata. Treatment described: oral pan-JAK inhibitor, 5-10 mg twice daily. Sequencing used cDNA as its template, made by extracting RNA and reverse transcribing it. TCRdb's table, derived via immunoSEQ multiplex PCR, lists solely in-frame clones and lacks some. The sample carries more than 90,000 clones, roughly 58% recorded once. The sequenced sample was CD8+ T cells sorted from blood, obtained at week 4, from a patient treated with tofacitinib. These receptor sequences come from a human donor with alopecia areata.

This clone was detected a few times. The V gene is TRBV28, the J gene TRBJ1-1; a possible D gene is TRBD1 (6 bases). CDR3 length equals 13 residues. Between the trimmed V and J ends, which lost 2 bases and 4 bases, there was a span of 8 bases. From germline, CDR1 is MDHEN and CDR2 SYDVKM. Here the CDR3 reads CASSLGGGTEAFF. As DNA, the CDR3 is TGTGCCAGCAGTTTAGGAGGGGGCACTGAAGCTTTCTTT.

The chain couples TRBV27 to TRBJ2-3; D perhaps matches TRBD1 (6 bases). The CDR3 is made up of 15 amino acids. The germline V gene has CDR1 MNHEY and CDR2 SMNVEV (reference sequence). Trimming cost V 3 bases and J 4 bases, with 14 bases left between them. This CDR3 is CASSLRQVQADTQYF. CDR3 DNA: TGTGCCAGCAGTTTGAGACAGGTTCAGGCAGATACGCAGTATTTT.

The chain carries TRBV6-5 and TRBJ1-1; maybe TRBD1 (6 bases). The CDR3 sequence is 13 residues long. V gave up 8 bases and J gave up 1 base, with 11 bases separating them. CDR1 and CDR2 from the germline V gene are MNHEY and SVGAGI. The CDR3 here is CASWGGGNTEAFF. DNA for the CDR3: TGTGCCAGCTGGGGAGGGGGGAACACTGAAGCTTTCTTT.

V and J are TRBV30 and TRBJ1-1; D may be TRBD1 (5 bases). The CDR3 has 13 amino acids. Per the germline V gene, CDR1 is GTSNPN and CDR2 is SVGIG (reference sequence). V was pared by 1 base and J by 1 base, with 7 bases between. The CDR3 protein is CAWSGDPNTEAFF. Written as DNA, the CDR3 is TGTGCCTGGAGTGGGGACCCGAACACTGAAGCTTTCTTT.

The chain employs TRBV10-3 and TRBJ2-1; 9 positions match TRBD2. The length of the CDR3 is 14 residues. V trimming: 2 bases; J trimming: 5 bases; junction bases outside the gene matches: 1. Looked up from germline, CDR1 is ENHRY and CDR2 is SYGVKD. The CDR3 is CAISEASGDNEQFF. The CDR3 bases are TGTGCCATCAGTGAGGCTAGCGGGGACAATGAGCAGTTCTTC.

J is TRBJ1-1 and V is TRBV30; D unresolved. The CDR3 sequence is 9 residues long. Germline-derived CDR1 and CDR2 are GTSNPN and SVGIG (reference sequence). V was shortened by 3 bases and J by 10 bases, with 6 bases between the two germline ends. In DNA, the CDR3 is TGTGCCTGGAGCGCTACAGCTTTCTTT. This gives the protein CAWSATAFF.

The chain employs TRBV6-6 and TRBJ2-7; D may be TRBD1 (6 bases). This CDR3 contains 14 residues. The germline gives CDR1 MNHNY, CDR2 SVGAGI (reference sequence). The V end lost 10 bases, the J end lost 3 bases, and 19 bases lay between the germline ends. The CDR3 is CATKFLDRIYEQYF. The CDR3 DNA sequence: TGTGCCACCAAATTTCTGGACAGAATCTACGAGCAGTACTTC.

The V gene is TRBV28, the J gene TRBJ2-1; TRBD2 agrees at 9 bases. The CDR3 sequence is 18 residues long. Looked up from germline, CDR1 is MDHEN and CDR2 is SYDVKM. Trimming cost V 8 bases and J 3 bases; bases outside gene matches: 17. The CDR3 region has the DNA TGTGCCAGCTGTCACCTGTTGTTAGCGGGGGTAGGCTACAATGAGCAGTTCTTC. It encodes CASCHLLLAGVGYNEQFF. Using reference TRBV28 and TRBJ2-1 for the parts outside the CDR3, the full variable domain is DVKVTQSSRYLVKRTGEKVFLECVQDMDHENMFWYRQDPGLGLRLIYFSYDVKMKEKGDIPEGYSVSREKKERFSLILESASTNQTSMYLCASCHLLLAGVGYNEQFFGPGTRLTVL.

There are a few counts of this clone. The V gene is TRBV29-1, the J gene TRBJ2-1, with D perhaps matching TRBD2 (5 bases). This CDR3 region has 16 residues. CDR1 and CDR2 from the germline V gene are SQVTM and ANQGSEA. The V gene lost 2 bases and the J gene lost 6 bases, with 20 bases spanning the gap. The CDR3 nucleotides read TGCAGCGTTGAACTAGCCGGAACCTCCTTCTCCAATGAGCAGTTCTTC. This translates into CSVELAGTSFSNEQFF.

V gene TRBV5-1 combines with J gene TRBJ2-1, with TRBD2 as a possible D gene (6 bases). This CDR3 comprises 16 residues. The V gene lost 4 bases and the J gene lost 0 bases, with 14 bases spanning the gap. From germline, CDR1 is SGHRS and CDR2 YFSETQ. As DNA, the CDR3 is TGCGCCAGCAGCCCAGGGACTTCTGGCTCCTACAATGAGCAGTTCTTC. This encodes CASSPGTSGSYNEQFF. The whole variable domain, filled in from reference TRBV5-1 and TRBJ2-1, reads KAGVTQTPRYLIKTRGQQVTLSCSPISGHRSVSWYQQTPGQGLQFLFEYFSETQRNKGNFPGRFSGRQFSNSRSEMNVSTLELGDSALYLCASSPGTSGSYNEQFFGPGTRLTVL.

This chain uses TRBV18 with TRBJ2-3; D remains ambiguous. The CDR3 covers 15 residues. Germline lookup yields CDR1 KGHSH and CDR2 LQKENI. The germline V and J ends were trimmed by 3 bases and 6 bases, with 16 bases remaining between them. The CDR3 DNA reads TGTGCCAGCTCACCTCAACCGATGGGCCGGGATACGCAGTATTTT. Amino acid sequence: CASSPQPMGRDTQYF.

This sequence joins TRBV6-4 and TRBJ1-5, with D perhaps TRBD1 (5 bases). The germline V gene encodes CDR1 MRHNA and CDR2 SNTAGT. The germline V and J ends were trimmed by 8 bases and 2 bases, with 7 bases remaining between them. The CDR3 runs to 12 residues. As DNA, the CDR3 is TGTGCCAGCCCGGGGGGCAATCAGCCCCAGCATTTT. As protein: CASPGGNQPQHF.

V is TRBV5-1 and J is TRBJ2-7; D tentatively fits TRBD1 or TRBD2 (5 bases each). Trimming cost V 0 bases and J 6 bases, with 16 bases left between them. Germline V CDR1 and CDR2: SGHRS, YFSETQ. This CDR3 has 15 residues. In DNA form, the CDR3 reads TGCGCCAGCAGCTTGGCCGAGGGGACCCTGGGCGAGCAGTACTTC. As protein: CASSLAEGTLGEQYF.

This chain uses TRBV25-1 with TRBJ2-5; the D gene could be TRBD1 or TRBD2 (5 bases each). The end of the DNA aligns better with TRBJ2-7, so the J call may be wrong. CDR3 length: 11 amino acids. Germline values: CDR1 MGHDK, CDR2 SYGVNS. In DNA form, the CDR3 reads TGTGCCTCCCGGGACGGCTACGAGCAGTACTTC. This translates into CASRDGYEQYF.

This clone turned up a few times. The chain carries TRBV6-4 and TRBJ2-3; the match to TRBD2 covers 9 bases. Losses at the gene ends were 2 bases for V and 4 bases for J; bases not matched to a gene: 4. The V gene's germline CDR1 is MRHNA and CDR2 SNTAGT. The CDR3 length is 15 residues. The CDR3: CASSDGGGASDTQYF. The DNA for the CDR3 is TGTGCCAGCAGTGACGGCGGGGGGGCCTCAGATACGCAGTATTTT.